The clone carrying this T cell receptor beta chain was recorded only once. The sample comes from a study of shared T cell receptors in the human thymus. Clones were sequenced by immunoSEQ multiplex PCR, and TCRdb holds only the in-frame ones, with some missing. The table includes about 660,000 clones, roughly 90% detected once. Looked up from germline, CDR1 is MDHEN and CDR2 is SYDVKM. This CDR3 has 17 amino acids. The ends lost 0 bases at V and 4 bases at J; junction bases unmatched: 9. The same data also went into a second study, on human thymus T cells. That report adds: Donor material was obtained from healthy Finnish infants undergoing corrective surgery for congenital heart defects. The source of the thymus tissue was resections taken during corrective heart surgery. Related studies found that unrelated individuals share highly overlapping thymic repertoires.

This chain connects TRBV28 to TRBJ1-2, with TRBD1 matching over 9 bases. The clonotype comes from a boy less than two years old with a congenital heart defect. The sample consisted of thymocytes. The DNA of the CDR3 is TGTGCCAGCAGTTTATGCAGAAACAGGGGGCTCAGCTATGGCTACACCTTC. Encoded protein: CASSLCRNRGLSYGYTF.